A single sample gave rise to the 15 T cell receptor beta chains below, sequenced in a study of blood T cells in healthy people across ages. A J-beta primer mix and a sample-barcoded 5' primer were used in a second PCR of roughly 6 to 12 cycles. MiXCR, run by TCRdb on the 5' RACE reads, gives a single entry per CDR3 protein. The sample records 1.4 million to 1.5 million distinct CDR3 sequences, about 43% being singletons. Sequenced: blood. These receptors were collected from a woman between 18 and 29 years old in good health.

This sequence joins TRBV2 and TRBJ2-4; D unresolved. V gave up 2 bases and J gave up 0 bases, with 5 bases separating them. The germline V gene encodes CDR1 SNHLY and CDR2 FYNNEI. The CDR3 has 14 residues. CDR3 DNA sequence: TGTGCCAGCAGTGAATCCGAAGCCAAAAACATTCAGTACTTC. It encodes CASSESEAKNIQYF.

This clonotype was detected only a few times. The rearrangement joins TRBV10-3 to TRBJ2-7, with D perhaps matching TRBD1 or TRBD2 (5 bases each). V was clipped by 6 bases and J by 4 bases, with 19 bases between them. Germline V gives CDR1 ENHRY, CDR2 SYGVKD. CDR3 length equals 15 residues. CDR3 region: CAIRPAEGYMYEQYF. The CDR3, as DNA: TGTGCCATCAGGCCCGCAGAGGGGTATATGTACGAGCAGTACTTC.

V and J are TRBV20-1 and TRBJ2-5; TRBD1 aligns across 9 bases. The J call may be wrong; the DNA end is better matched by TRBJ2-7. The CDR3 length is 14 residues. Germline values: CDR1 DFQATT, CDR2 SNEGSKA (reference sequence). CDR3 nucleotides: TGCAGTGCTGCCCCGGGACAGGGTGCGTGCGAGCAGTACTTC. It specifies CSAAPGQGACEQYF.

The chain combines TRBV5-5 with TRBJ2-1; TRBD2 aligns across 9 bases. Germline trimming cut 6 bases from V and 4 bases from J; bases unmatched to any gene: 8. CDR3 size: 15 residues. Germline CDR1 reads SGHKS; CDR2 reads YYEKEE (reference sequence). CDR3 region: CASISIAGDYNEQFF. For the CDR3, the DNA is TGTGCCAGCATTTCTATAGCGGGGGATTACAATGAGCAGTTCTTC.

The chain combines TRBV12-3 or TRBV12-4 with TRBJ2-1; 9 nucleotides line up with TRBD1. The junction had 9 bases not matched to a gene; V was cut back by 6 bases and J by 12 bases. CDR3 length: 13 amino acids. CDR3 protein: CASSDDRGGLQFF. The DNA for the CDR3 is TGTGCCAGCAGCGATGACAGGGGGGGTTTGCAGTTCTTC.

DNA for the CDR3: TGCAGTGCCGCGGGCAGGGGGGGGACTGAAGCTTTCTTT. Its protein product is CSAAGRGGTEAFF. This chain connects TRBV20-1 to TRBJ1-1; 7 bases align to TRBD1. CDR3 size: 13 residues. Germline V gene data show CDR1 as DFQATT and CDR2 as SNEGSKA (reference sequence). After removal of 6 bases from V and 5 bases from J, the junction contained 9 bases not matched to a gene.

This clonotype has a count of ten or more. The J gene is TRBJ2-5, the V gene TRBV29-1; 9 bases align to TRBD1. The V and J ends lost 7 bases and 4 bases, in that order; junction bases with no gene match: 7. The CDR3 consists of 13 residues. Germline CDR1 reads SQVTM; CDR2 reads ANQGSEA. The CDR3 coding sequence is TGCAGCGCTAGGACAGGGGCGTCAGAGACCCAGTACTTC. It specifies CSARTGASETQYF.

This clonotype was seen a single time. The chain is built from TRBV2 and TRBJ2-5, with D unresolved. The CDR3 totals 12 residues. V lost 7 bases and J 2 bases, leaving 8 bases between the germline ends. Germline V gene data show CDR1 as SNHLY and CDR2 as FYNNEI. The CDR3 region is CASKKTQETQYF. The CDR3 DNA follows: TGTGCCAGCAAAAAGACTCAAGAGACCCAGTACTTC.

This clonotype was recorded a few times. The rearrangement links TRBV28 to TRBJ2-1; 8 bases are shared with TRBD2. CDR3 length: 14 residues. Germline loops: CDR1 MDHEN, CDR2 SYDVKM. V trimming: 10 bases; J trimming: 2 bases; junction bases outside the gene matches: 7. The chain's CDR3 is CATRSGGAYNEQFF. Here the CDR3 DNA reads TGTGCCACCAGAAGCGGGGGCGCCTACAATGAGCAGTTCTTC. The whole variable domain, remainder taken from reference TRBV28 and TRBJ2-1, is DVKVTQSSRYLVKRTGEKVFLECVQDMDHENMFWYRQDPGLGLRLIYFSYDVKMKEKGDIPEGYSVSREKKERFSLILESASTNQTSMYLCATRSGGAYNEQFFGPGTRLTVL.

This chain's CDR3 is CASSYGRGVSYEQYF. CDR3 sequence (DNA): TGTGCCAGCAGTTACGGCAGGGGGGTCTCCTACGAGCAGTACTTC. The J gene is TRBJ2-7, the V gene TRBV6-2 or TRBV6-3, with a tentative D call TRBD1 (7 bases). The CDR3 consists of 15 residues. Per germline, CDR1 MNHEY and CDR2 SVGEGT. Deletions cut 2 bases from V and 0 bases from J, with 11 bases between.

This clonotype was observed a handful of times. The chain uses TRBV4-1 and TRBJ1-3; a possible D gene is TRBD1 (6 bases). The V end lost 5 bases, the J end lost 1 base, and 9 bases lay between the germline ends. The germline CDR1 and CDR2 sequences are MGHRA and YSYEKL. The CDR3 covers 14 residues. CDR3 nucleotides: TGCGCCAGCAGCGAACAGGGTTCTGGAAACACCATATATTTT. This encodes CASSEQGSGNTIYF.

CDR3 residues: CASSSAGTGKEKLFF. The CDR3, as DNA: TGTGCCAGCAGTTCAGCCGGGACAGGGAAGGAAAAACTGTTTTTT. The chain couples TRBV12-3 or TRBV12-4 to TRBJ1-4; the match to TRBD1 covers 9 bases. This CDR3 has 15 amino acids. After removal of 4 bases from V and 8 bases from J, the junction contained 8 bases not matched to a gene.

This clonotype came up a few times. The CDR3 loop is CASSLVGLAGVSNEQFF. The CDR3 coding sequence is TGTGCCAGCAGCTTAGTGGGACTAGCGGGAGTGAGCAATGAGCAGTTCTTC. The chain carries TRBV7-2 and TRBJ2-1, with 14 nucleotides matching TRBD2. The CDR3 extends over 17 amino acids. With V trimmed by 1 base and J by 6 bases, 5 bases remained unmatched. The germline CDR1 and CDR2 sequences are SGHTA and FQGNSA.

The chain recombines TRBV20-1 with TRBJ2-3; tentatively, D is TRBD2 (6 bases). Germline V gene data show CDR1 as DFQATT and CDR2 as SNEGSKA (reference sequence). V dropped 5 bases and J dropped 4 bases, with 16 bases sitting between them. CDR3 length equals 14 residues. This chain's CDR3 is CSAAPSREADTQYF. CDR3 DNA sequence: TGCAGTGCTGCCCCCTCGAGGGAGGCAGATACGCAGTATTTT.

The chain joins TRBV5-1 to TRBJ2-3; D perhaps matches TRBD1 (6 bases). V was pared by 5 bases and J by 4 bases, with 14 bases between. From germline, CDR1 is SGHRS and CDR2 YFSETQ. The CDR3 contains 14 residues. DNA of the CDR3: TGCGCCAGCAGTACGGGACAAAGGCCAGATACGCAGTATTTT. Its translation is CASSTGQRPDTQYF.